This TCR beta chain stems from a study of shared clonotypes between healthy human individuals. V gave up 2 bases and J gave up 0 bases; unmatched junction bases: 0. The germline gives CDR1 MGHRA, CDR2 YSYEKL. The CDR3 has 17 residues. The protocol was immunoSEQ multiplex PCR, while the TCRdb copy is restricted to in-frame clones and leaves out a portion. The sample records some 1.5 million clones, approximately 96% being singletons. This TCR derives from a man aged 25-40 years in good health. Sequencing was done on a sample of naive CD4+ T cells sorted from blood. The subset denotes: CD45RA+ positively selected. V gene TRBV4-1 combines with J gene TRBJ2-6, with TRBD2 matching over 11 bases. The DNA of the CDR3 is TGCGCCAGCAGCCAAACTAGCGGGGGCTCTGGGGCCAACGTCCTGACTTTC. Translation gives CASSQTSGGSGANVLTF.